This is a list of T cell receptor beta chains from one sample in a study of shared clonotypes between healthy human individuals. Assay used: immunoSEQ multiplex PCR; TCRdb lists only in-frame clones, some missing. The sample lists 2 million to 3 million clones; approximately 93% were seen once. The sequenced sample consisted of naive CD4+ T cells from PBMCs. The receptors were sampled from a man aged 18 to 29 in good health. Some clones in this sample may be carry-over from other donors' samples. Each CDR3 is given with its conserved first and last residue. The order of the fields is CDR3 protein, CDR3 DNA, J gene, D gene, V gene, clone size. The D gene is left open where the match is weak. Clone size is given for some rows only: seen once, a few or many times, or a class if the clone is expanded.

cdr3_aa: CASSLVFPSRSKAGDPYNEQFF
cdr3_nt: TGTGCCAGCAGTCTAGTTTTCCCCAGTAGAAGTAAAGCGGGAGACCCCTACAATGAGCAGTTCTTC
j_call: TRBJ2-1
d_call: TRBD2
v_call: TRBV28
clone_size: once

cdr3_aa: CAWSVRPSTSGNTIYF
cdr3_nt: TGTGCCTGGAGTGTACGTCCATCAACCTCTGGAAACACCATATATTTT
j_call: TRBJ1-3
d_call: -
v_call: TRBV30
clone_size: -

cdr3_aa: CASSPLAGETQYF
cdr3_nt: TGTGCCAGCTCACCCCTAGCGGGAGAGACCCAGTACTTC
j_call: TRBJ2-5
d_call: TRBD2
v_call: TRBV18
clone_size: few

cdr3_aa: CASSSANPLAGLTDTQYF
cdr3_nt: TGCGCCAGCAGCTCTGCTAACCCTTTAGCGGGCCTCACAGATACGCAGTATTTT
j_call: TRBJ2-3
d_call: TRBD2
v_call: TRBV5-1
clone_size: -

cdr3_aa: CASSDSGYEQYF
cdr3_nt: TGTGCCAGCAGCGATTCGGGCTACGAGCAGTACTTC
j_call: TRBJ2-7
d_call: -
v_call: TRBV6-5
clone_size: -

cdr3_aa: CASSLDDRDYGYTF
cdr3_nt: TGTGCCAGCAGCTTGGATGACAGGGACTATGGCTACACCTTC
j_call: TRBJ1-2
d_call: TRBD1
v_call: TRBV5-6
clone_size: -

cdr3_aa: CASSEGGPYNEQFF
cdr3_nt: TGTGCCAGCAGTGAAGGGGGACCCTACAATGAGCAGTTCTTC
j_call: TRBJ2-1
d_call: -
v_call: TRBV25-1
clone_size: -

cdr3_aa: CASSQAKEDRFYEQYF
cdr3_nt: TGTGCCAGCAGCCAGGCGAAAGAGGACAGGTTCTACGAGCAGTACTTC
j_call: TRBJ2-7
d_call: TRBD1
v_call: TRBV4-2
clone_size: -

cdr3_aa: CASSPEGGTEAFF
cdr3_nt: TGCGCCAGCAGCCCCGAGGGCGGCACTGAAGCTTTCTTT
j_call: TRBJ1-1
d_call: -
v_call: TRBV5-1
clone_size: -

cdr3_aa: CASSLVQFSYNEQFF
cdr3_nt: TGTGCCAGCAGCTTAGTGCAGTTTTCCTACAATGAGCAGTTCTTC
j_call: TRBJ2-1
d_call: -
v_call: TRBV7-2
clone_size: -

cdr3_aa: CASSLADRINEQYF
cdr3_nt: TGCGCCAGCAGCTTGGCGGACAGGATCAACGAGCAGTACTTC
j_call: TRBJ2-7
d_call: TRBD1
v_call: TRBV5-1
clone_size: -

cdr3_aa: CASSPGSPKEKLFF
cdr3_nt: TGCGCCAGCAGCCCGGGGAGTCCGAAGGAAAAACTGTTTTTT
j_call: TRBJ1-4
d_call: -
v_call: TRBV5-1
clone_size: -

cdr3_aa: CASSLRGYYEQYF
cdr3_nt: TGTGCCAGCAGTTTAAGGGGCTACTACGAGCAGTACTTC
j_call: TRBJ2-7
d_call: -
v_call: TRBV27
clone_size: -

cdr3_aa: CASRADGRFKTDTQYF
cdr3_nt: TGTGCCAGTAGGGCAGATGGACGGTTCAAGACAGATACGCAGTATTTT
j_call: TRBJ2-3
d_call: -
v_call: TRBV19
clone_size: -